This T cell receptor (beta chain) was captured by sequencing in a study of blood T cell repertoires in COVID-19. Across the study: From the United States, Italy and Spain came samples of acute and convalescent COVID-19. The cDNA or gDNA used as material had been derived from T cells, B-cell-depleted T cells, or PBMCs.

Study processing details: From reference gene primer amplification, estimates of nucleated cell counts were derived. The repertoire was sequenced with immunoSEQ multiplex PCR; TCRdb's copy has only in-frame clones and lacks some. That table gives V, J and clone size, and the DNA gave D and trimming. The sample consists of roughly 200,000 clones, 78% of them appearing once. CDR1 is LNHDA and CDR2 is SQIVND in the germline V gene (reference sequence). Trimming pared 4 bases from V and 7 bases from J, leaving 14 bases between. The CDR3 contains 14 residues. The TCR comes from an elderly woman with active or convalescent COVID-19. Sequenced input: peripheral blood. The rearrangement joins TRBV19 to TRBJ2-4; a possible D gene is TRBD1 (6 bases). For the CDR3, the DNA is TGTGCCAGTAGTACTCAACAGGGAGTGAACATTCAGTACTTC. It specifies CASSTQQGVNIQYF.